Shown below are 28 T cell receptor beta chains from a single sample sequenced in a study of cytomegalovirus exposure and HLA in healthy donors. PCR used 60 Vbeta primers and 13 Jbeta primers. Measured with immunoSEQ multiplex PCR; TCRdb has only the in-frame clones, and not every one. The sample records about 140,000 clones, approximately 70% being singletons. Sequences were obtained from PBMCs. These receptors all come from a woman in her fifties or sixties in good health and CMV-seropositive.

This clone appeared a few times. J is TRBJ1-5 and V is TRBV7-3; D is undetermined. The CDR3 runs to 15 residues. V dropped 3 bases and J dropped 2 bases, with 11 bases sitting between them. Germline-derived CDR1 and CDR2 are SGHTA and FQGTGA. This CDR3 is CASSLEGGGNQPQHF. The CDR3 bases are TGTGCCAGCAGCTTGGAGGGTGGGGGCAATCAGCCCCAGCATTTT. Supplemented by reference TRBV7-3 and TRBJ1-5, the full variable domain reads GAGVSQTPSNKVTEKGKYVELRCDPISGHTALYWYRQSLGQGPEFLIYFQGTGAADDSGLPNDRFFAVRPEGSVSTLKIQRTERGDSAVYLCASSLEGGGNQPQHFGDGTRLSIL.

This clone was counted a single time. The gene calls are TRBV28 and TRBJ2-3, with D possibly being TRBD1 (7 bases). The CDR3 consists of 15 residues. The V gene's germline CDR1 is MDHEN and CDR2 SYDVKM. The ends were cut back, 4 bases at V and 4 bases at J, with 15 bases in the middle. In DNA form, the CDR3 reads TGTGCCAGCAGTTGGAGGGGGCGAAGGTCAGATACGCAGTATTTT. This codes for CASSWRGRRSDTQYF.

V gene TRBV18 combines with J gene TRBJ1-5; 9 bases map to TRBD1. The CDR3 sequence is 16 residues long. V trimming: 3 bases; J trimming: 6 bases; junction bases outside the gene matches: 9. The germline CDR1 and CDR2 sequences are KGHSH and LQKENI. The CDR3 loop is CASSPSSGTGIQPQHF. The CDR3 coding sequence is TGTGCCAGCTCACCGTCGTCCGGGACAGGGATTCAGCCCCAGCATTTT. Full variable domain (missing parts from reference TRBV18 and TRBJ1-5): NAGVMQNPRHLVRRRGQEARLRCSPMKGHSHVYWYRQLPEEGLKFMVYLQKENIIDESGMPKERFSAEFPKEGPSILRIQQVVRGDSAAYFCASSPSSGTGIQPQHFGDGTRLSIL.

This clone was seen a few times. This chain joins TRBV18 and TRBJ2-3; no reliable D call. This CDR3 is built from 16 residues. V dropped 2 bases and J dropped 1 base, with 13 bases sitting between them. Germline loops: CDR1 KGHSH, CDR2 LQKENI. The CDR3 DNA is TGTGCCAGCTCACCAGACTTTCTCCCAGGCACAGATACGCAGTATTTT. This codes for CASSPDFLPGTDTQYF.

The CDR3 DNA is TGTGCCAGCAGGCATAATGGGGGCGGCAATCAGCCCCAGCATTTT. Amino acids: CASRHNGGGNQPQHF. This chain uses TRBV5-8 with TRBJ1-5, with D tentatively TRBD1 (6 bases). Per germline, CDR1 SGHTS and CDR2 YDEGEE. This CDR3 is 15 amino acids long. The ends were cut back, 5 bases at V and 2 bases at J, with 14 bases in the middle.

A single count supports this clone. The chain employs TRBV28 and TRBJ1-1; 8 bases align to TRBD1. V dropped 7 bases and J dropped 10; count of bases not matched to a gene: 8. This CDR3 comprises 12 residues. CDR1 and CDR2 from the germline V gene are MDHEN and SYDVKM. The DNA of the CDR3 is TGTGCCAGCACCCAATGGACAGGGCGAGCTTTCTTT. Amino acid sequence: CASTQWTGRAFF.

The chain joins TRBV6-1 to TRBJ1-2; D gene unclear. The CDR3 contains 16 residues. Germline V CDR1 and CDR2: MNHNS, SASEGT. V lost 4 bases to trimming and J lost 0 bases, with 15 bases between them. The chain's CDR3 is CASSAHMEVANYGYTF. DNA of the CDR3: TGTGCCAGCAGTGCCCACATGGAGGTGGCTAACTATGGCTACACCTTC.

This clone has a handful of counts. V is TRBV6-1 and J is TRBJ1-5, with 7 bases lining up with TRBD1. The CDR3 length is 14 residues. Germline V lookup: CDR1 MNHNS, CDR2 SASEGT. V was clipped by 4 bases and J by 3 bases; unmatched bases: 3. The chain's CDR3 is CASSGGQINQPQHF. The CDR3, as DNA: TGTGCCAGCAGTGGGGGACAGATCAATCAGCCCCAGCATTTT.

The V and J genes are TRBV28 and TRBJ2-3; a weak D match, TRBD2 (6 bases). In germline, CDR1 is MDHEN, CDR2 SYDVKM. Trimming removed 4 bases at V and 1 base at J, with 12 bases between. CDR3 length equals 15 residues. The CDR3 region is CASSSPGDGTDTQYF. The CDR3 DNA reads TGTGCCAGCAGTTCCCCGGGGGACGGCACAGATACGCAGTATTTT.

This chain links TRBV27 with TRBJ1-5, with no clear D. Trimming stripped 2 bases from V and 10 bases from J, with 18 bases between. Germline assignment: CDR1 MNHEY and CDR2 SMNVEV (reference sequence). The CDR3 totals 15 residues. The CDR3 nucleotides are TGTGCCAGCAGTTTACGGGTGTCAGAGAGTCTACCCCAGCATTTT. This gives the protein CASSLRVSESLPQHF.

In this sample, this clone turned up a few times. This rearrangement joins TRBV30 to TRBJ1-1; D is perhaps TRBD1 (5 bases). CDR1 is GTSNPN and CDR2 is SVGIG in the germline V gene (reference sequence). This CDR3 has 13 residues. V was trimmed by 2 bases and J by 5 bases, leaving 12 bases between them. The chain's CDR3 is CAWSLGEGTEAFF. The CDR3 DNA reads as TGTGCCTGGAGTTTGGGGGAGGGGACTGAAGCTTTCTTT.

The CDR3 loop is CASRKLAGGPDTQYF. The CDR3 DNA reads as TGCGCCAGCAGAAAACTAGCGGGAGGGCCAGATACGCAGTATTTT. This sequence joins TRBV5-1 and TRBJ2-3, with 13 bases identical to TRBD2. The trim removed 5 bases at V and 4 bases at J, leaving 4 bases unmatched. Germline V gene lookup returns CDR1 SGHRS and CDR2 YFSETQ. The CDR3 contains 15 residues.

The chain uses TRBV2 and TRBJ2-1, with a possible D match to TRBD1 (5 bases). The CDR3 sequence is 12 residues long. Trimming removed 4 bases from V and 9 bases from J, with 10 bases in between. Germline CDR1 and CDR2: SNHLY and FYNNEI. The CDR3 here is CASSGGRSEQFF. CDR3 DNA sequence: TGTGCCAGCAGTGGGGGCCGAAGTGAGCAGTTCTTC. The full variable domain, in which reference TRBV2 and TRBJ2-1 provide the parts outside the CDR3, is EPEVTQTPSHQVTQMGQEVILRCVPISNHLYFYWYRQILGQKVEFLVSFYNNEISEKSEIFDDQFSVERPDGSNFTLKIRSTKLEDSAMYFCASSGGRSEQFFGPGTRLTVL.

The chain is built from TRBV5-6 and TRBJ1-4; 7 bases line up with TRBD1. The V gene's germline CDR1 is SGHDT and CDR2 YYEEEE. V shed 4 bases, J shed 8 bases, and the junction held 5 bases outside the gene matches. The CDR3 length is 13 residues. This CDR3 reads CASSPGTEEKLFF. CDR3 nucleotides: TGTGCCAGCAGCCCAGGGACAGAAGAAAAACTGTTTTTT.

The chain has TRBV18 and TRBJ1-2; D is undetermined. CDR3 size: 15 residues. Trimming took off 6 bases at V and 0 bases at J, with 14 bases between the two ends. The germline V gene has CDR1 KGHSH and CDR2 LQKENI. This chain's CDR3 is CASSQAESTNYGYTF. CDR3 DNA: TGTGCCAGCTCCCAAGCGGAGAGTACTAACTATGGCTACACCTTC.

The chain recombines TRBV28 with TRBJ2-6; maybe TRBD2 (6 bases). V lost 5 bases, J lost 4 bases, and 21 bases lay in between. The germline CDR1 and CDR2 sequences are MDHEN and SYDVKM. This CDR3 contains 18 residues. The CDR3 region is CASSRDRGGFQGANVLTF. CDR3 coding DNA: TGTGCCAGCAGTCGCGACAGAGGAGGGTTTCAGGGGGCCAACGTCCTGACTTTC.

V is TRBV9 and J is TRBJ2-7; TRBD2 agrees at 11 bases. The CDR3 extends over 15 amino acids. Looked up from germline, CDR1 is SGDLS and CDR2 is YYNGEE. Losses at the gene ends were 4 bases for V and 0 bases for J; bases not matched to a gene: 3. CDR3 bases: TGTGCCAGCAGCCTAGCGGGAGGTCCCTCCTACGAGCAGTACTTC. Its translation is CASSLAGGPSYEQYF.

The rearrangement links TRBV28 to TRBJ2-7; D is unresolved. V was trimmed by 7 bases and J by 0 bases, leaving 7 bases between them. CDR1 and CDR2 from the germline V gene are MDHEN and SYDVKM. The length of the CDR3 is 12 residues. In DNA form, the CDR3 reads TGTGCCAGCACTGGCAGCTCCTACGAGCAGTACTTC. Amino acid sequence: CASTGSSYEQYF.

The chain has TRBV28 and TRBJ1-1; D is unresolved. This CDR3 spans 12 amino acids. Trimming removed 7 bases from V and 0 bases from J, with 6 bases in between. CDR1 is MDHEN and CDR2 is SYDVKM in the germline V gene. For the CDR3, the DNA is TGTGCCAGCATGTTAATGAACACTGAAGCTTTCTTT. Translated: CASMLMNTEAFF.

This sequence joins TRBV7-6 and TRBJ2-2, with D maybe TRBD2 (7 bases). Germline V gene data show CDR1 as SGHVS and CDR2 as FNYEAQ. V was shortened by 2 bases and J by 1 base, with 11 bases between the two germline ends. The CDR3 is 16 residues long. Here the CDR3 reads CASSLRGDKNTGELFF. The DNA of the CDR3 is TGTGCCAGCAGCTTACGGGGGGACAAGAACACCGGGGAGCTGTTTTTT.

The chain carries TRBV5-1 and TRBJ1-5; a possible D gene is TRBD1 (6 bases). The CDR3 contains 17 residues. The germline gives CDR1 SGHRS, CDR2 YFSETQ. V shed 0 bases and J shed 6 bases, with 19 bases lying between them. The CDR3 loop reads CASSLDGGARLRQPQHF. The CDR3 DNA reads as TGCGCCAGCAGCTTGGATGGGGGGGCGAGACTCCGTCAGCCCCAGCATTTT.

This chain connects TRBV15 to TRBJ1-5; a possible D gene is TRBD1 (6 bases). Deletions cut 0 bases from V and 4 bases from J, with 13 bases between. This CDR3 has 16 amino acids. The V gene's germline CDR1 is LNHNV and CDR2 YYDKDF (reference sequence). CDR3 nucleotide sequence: TGTGCCACCAGCAGAGATGGAGGACAGACAAATCAGCCCCAGCATTTT. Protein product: CATSRDGGQTNQPQHF.

The CDR3 DNA is TGTGCCAGCAGCAATGGTGACTGCTCCTACGAGCAGTACTTC. Residues: CASSNGDCSYEQYF. V gene TRBV21-1 combines with J gene TRBJ2-7; the table assigns TRBD2, which was not confirmed against the DNA. TRBV21-1 constitutes a pseudogene. This CDR3 comprises 14 residues.

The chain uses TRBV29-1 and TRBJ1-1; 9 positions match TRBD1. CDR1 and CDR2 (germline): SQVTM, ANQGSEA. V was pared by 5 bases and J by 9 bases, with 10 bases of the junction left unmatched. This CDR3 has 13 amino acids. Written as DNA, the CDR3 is TGCAGCGTTTCTACGGGACAGGGTACACAAGCTTTCTTT. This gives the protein CSVSTGQGTQAFF.

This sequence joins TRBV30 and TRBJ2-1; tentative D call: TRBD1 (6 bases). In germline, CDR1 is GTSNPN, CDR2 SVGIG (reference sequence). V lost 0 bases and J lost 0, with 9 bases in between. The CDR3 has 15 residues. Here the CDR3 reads CAWSVIQGSYNEQFF. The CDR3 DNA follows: TGTGCCTGGAGTGTTATACAGGGCTCCTACAATGAGCAGTTCTTC. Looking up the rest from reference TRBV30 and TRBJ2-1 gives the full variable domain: SQTIHQWPATLVQPVGSPLSLECTVEGTSNPNLYWYRQAAGRGLQLLFYSVGIGQISSEVPQNLSASRPQDRQFILSSKKLLLSDSGFYLCAWSVIQGSYNEQFFGPGTRLTVL.

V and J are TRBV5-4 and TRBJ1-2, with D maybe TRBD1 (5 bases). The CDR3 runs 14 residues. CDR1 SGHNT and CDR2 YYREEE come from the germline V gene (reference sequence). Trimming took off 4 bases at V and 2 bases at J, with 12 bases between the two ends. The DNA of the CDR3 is TGTGCCAGCAGCGTGTACAGGATGAACTATGGCTACACCTTC. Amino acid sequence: CASSVYRMNYGYTF.

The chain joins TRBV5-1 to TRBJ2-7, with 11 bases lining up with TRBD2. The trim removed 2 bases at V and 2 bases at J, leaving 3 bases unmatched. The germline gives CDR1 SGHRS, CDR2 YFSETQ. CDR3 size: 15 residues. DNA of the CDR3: TGCGCCAGCAGCTTAACTAGCGGGAGTCCCTACGAGCAGTACTTC. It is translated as CASSLTSGSPYEQYF.

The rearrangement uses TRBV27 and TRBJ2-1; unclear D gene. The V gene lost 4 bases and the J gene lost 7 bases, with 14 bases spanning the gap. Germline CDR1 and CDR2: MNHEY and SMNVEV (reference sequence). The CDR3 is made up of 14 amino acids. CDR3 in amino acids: CASSSLGVWNEQFF. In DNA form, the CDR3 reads TGTGCCAGCAGTTCCCTAGGTGTGTGGAATGAGCAGTTCTTC.